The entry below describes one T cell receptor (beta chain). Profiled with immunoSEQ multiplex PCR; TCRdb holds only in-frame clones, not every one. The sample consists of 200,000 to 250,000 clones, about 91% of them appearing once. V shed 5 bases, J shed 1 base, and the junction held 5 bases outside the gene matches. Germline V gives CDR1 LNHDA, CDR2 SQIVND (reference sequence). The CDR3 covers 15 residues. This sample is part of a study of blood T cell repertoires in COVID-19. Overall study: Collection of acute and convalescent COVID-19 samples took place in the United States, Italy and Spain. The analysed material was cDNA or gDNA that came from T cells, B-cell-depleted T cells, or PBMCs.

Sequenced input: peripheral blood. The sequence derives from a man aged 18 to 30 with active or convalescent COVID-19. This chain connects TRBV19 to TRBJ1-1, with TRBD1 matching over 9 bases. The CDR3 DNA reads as TGTGCCAGTAGTCTACAGGGGGCCCAGAACACTGAAGCTTTCTTT. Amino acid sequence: CASSLQGAQNTEAFF.